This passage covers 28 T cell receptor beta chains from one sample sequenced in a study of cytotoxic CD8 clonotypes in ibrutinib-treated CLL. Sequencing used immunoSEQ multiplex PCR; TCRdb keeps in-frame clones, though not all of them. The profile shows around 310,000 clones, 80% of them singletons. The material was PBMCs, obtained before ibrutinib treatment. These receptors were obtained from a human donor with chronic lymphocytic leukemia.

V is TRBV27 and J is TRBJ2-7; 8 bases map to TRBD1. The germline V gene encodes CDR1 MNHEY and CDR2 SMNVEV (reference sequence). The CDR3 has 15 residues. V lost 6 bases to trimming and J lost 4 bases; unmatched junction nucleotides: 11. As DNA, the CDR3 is TGTGCCAGCAGGCCCGCCGGACAGGGATTTTACGAGCAGTACTTC. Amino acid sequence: CASRPAGQGFYEQYF.

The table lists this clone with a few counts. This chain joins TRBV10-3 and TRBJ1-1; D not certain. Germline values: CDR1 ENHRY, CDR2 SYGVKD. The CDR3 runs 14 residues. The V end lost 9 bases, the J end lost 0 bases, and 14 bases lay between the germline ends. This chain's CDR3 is CAMSQTEMNTEAFF. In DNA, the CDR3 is TGTGCCATGAGTCAGACTGAGATGAACACTGAAGCTTTCTTT.

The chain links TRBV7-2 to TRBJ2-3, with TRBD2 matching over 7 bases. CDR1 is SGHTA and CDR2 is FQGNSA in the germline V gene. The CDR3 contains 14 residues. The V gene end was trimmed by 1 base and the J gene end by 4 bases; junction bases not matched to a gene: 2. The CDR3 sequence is CASSLVAGADTQYF. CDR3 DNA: TGTGCCAGCAGCTTAGTGGCGGGAGCAGATACGCAGTATTTT.

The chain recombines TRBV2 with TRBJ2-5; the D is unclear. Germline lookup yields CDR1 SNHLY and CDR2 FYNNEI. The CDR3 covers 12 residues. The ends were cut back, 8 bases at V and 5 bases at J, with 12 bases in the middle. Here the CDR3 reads CASDPPSETQYF. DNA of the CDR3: TGTGCCAGCGACCCACCTTCGGAGACCCAGTACTTC.

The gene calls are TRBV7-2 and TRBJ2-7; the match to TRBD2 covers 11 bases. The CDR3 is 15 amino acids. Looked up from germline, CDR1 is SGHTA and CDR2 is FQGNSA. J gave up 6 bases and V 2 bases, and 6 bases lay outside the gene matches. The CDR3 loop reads CASSLKTSGSSEQYF. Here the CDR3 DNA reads TGTGCCAGCAGCTTAAAAACTAGCGGGAGTTCCGAGCAGTACTTC.

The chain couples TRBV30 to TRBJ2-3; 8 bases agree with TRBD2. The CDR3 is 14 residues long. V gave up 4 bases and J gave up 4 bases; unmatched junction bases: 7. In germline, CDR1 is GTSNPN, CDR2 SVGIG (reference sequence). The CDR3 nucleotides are TGTGCCTGGACGAACGGGAGGGCTTCAGATACGCAGTATTTT. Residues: CAWTNGRASDTQYF.

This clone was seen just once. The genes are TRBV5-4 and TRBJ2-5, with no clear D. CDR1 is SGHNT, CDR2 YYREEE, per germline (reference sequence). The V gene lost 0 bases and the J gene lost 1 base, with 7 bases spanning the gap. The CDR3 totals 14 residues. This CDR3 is CASSLAAGQETQYF. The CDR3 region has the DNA TGTGCCAGCAGCTTGGCGGCAGGCCAAGAGACCCAGTACTTC.

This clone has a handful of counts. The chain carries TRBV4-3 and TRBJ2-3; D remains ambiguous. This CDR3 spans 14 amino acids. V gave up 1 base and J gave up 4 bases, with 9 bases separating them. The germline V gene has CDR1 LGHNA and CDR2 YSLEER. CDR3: CASSQAGLPDTQYF. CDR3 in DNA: TGCGCCAGCAGCCAAGCGGGCCTCCCAGATACGCAGTATTTT.

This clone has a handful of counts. The CDR3 sequence is CASSPPGLAGGHSYEQYF. CDR3 coding DNA: TGTGCCAGCAGCCCACCGGGACTAGCGGGAGGGCACTCCTACGAGCAGTACTTC. The rearrangement uses TRBV13 and TRBJ2-7; 16 bases agree with TRBD2. Germline V gene data show CDR1 as PRHDT and CDR2 as FYEKMQ (reference sequence). The CDR3 runs to 18 residues. V shed 5 bases, J shed 0 bases, and the junction held 7 bases outside the gene matches.

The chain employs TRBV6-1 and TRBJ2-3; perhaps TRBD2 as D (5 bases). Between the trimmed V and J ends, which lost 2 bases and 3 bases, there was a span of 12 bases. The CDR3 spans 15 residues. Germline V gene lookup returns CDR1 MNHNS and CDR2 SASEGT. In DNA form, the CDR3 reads TGTGCCAGCAGTGAATACACTAGGGAGACAGATACGCAGTATTTT. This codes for CASSEYTRETDTQYF.

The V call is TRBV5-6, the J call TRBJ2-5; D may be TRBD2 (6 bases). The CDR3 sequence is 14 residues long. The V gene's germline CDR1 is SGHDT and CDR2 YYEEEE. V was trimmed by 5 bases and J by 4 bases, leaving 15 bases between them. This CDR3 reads CASSLEGAGETQYF. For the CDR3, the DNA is TGTGCCAGCAGTCTTGAGGGAGCGGGAGAGACCCAGTACTTC.

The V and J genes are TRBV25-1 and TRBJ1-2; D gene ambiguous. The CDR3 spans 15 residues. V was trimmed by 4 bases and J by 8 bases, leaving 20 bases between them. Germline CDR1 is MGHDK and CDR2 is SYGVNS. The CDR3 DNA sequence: TGTGCCAGCAGTGGGGGAGTGCACAGAACCCTCGGCTACACCTTC. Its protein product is CASSGGVHRTLGYTF.

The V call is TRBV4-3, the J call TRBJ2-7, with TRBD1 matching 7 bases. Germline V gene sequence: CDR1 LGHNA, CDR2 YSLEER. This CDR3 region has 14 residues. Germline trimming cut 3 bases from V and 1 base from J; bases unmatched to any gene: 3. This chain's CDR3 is CASSHLTGSYEQYF. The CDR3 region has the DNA TGCGCCAGCAGCCACCTGACAGGGTCCTACGAGCAGTACTTC.

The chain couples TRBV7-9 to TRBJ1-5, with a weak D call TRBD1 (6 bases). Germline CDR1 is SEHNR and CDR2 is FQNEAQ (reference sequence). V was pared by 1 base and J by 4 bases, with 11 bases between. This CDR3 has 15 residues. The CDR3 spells CASSLESGVNQPQHF. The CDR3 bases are TGTGCCAGCAGCTTAGAGTCAGGGGTTAATCAGCCCCAGCATTTT.

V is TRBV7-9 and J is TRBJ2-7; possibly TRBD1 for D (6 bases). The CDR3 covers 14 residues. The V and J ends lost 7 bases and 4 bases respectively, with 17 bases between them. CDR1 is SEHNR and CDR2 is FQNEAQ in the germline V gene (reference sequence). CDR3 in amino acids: CASTSRTVLYEQYF. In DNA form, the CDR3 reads TGTGCCAGCACTTCCCGGACAGTACTTTACGAGCAGTACTTC.

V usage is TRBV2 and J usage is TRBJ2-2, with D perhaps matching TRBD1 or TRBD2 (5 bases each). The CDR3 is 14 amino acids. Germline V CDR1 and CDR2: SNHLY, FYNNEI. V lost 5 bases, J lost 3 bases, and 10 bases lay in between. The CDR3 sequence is CASSSGPHTGELFF. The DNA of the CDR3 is TGTGCCAGCAGTTCGGGACCGCACACCGGGGAGCTGTTTTTT.

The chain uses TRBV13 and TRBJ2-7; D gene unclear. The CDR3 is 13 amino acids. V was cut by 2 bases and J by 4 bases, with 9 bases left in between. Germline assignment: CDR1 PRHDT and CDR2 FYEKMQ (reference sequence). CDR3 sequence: CASSLSPSYEQYF. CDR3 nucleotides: TGTGCCAGCAGCTTAAGCCCTTCATACGAGCAGTACTTC.

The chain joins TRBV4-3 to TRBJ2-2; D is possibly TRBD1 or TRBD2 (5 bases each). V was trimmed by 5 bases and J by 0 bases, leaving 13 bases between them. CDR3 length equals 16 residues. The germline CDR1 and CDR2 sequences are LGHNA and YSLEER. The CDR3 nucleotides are TGCGCCAGCAGCTACGGGACCGGCGCGAACACCGGGGAGCTGTTTTTT. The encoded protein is CASSYGTGANTGELFF.

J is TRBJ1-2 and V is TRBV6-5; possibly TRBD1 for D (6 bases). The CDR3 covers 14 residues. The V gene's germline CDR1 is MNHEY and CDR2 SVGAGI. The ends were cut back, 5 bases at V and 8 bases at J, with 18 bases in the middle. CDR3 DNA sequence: TGTGCCAGCAGTACAGGGTCGCAGCCCTCCGGCTACACCTTC. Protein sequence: CASSTGSQPSGYTF.

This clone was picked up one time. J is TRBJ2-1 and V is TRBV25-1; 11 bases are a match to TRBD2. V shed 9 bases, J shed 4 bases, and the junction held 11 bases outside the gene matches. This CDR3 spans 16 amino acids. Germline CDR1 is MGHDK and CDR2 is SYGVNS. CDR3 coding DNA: TGTGCCAGGAGGCGACTAGCGGGACTAAGATACAATGAGCAGTTCTTC. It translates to CARRRLAGLRYNEQFF.

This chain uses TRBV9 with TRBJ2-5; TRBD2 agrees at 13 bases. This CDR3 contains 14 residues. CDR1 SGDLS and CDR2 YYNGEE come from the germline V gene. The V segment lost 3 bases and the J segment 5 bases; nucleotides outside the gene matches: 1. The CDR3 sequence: CASSGLAGGETQYF. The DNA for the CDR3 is TGTGCCAGCAGCGGACTAGCGGGAGGTGAGACCCAGTACTTC.

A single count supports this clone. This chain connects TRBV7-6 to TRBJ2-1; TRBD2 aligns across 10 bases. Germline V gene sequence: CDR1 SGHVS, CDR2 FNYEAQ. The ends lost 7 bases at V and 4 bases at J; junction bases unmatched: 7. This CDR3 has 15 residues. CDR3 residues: CASTSTSGPYNEQFF. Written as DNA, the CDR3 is TGTGCCAGCACATCGACTAGCGGGCCATACAATGAGCAGTTCTTC.

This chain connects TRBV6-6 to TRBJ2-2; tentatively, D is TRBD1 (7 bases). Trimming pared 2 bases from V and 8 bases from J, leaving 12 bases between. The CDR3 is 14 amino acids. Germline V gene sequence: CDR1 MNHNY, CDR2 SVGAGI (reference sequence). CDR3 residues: CASSYRGTAGELFF. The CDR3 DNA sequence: TGTGCCAGCAGTTACCGCGGGACAGCTGGGGAGCTGTTTTTT.

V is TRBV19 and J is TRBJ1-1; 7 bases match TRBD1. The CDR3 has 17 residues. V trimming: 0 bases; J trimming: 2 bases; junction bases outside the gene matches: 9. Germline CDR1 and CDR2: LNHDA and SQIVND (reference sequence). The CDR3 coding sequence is TGTGCCAGTAGTATAGATCATAAGGGGGCGAGCAACACTGAAGCTTTCTTT. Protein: CASSIDHKGASNTEAFF. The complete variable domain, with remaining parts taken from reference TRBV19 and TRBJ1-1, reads DGGITQSPKYLFRKEGQNVTLSCEQNLNHDAMYWYRQDPGQGLRLIYYSQIVNDFQKGDIAEGYSVSREKKESFPLTVTSAQKNPTAFYLCASSIDHKGASNTEAFFGQGTRLTVV.

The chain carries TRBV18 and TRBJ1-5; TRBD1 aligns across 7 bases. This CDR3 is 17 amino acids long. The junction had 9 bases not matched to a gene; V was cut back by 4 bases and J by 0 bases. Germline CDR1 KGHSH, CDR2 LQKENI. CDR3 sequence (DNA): TGTGCCAGCTCACGTTCGGGACAGAGCTATAGCAATCAGCCCCAGCATTTT. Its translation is CASSRSGQSYSNQPQHF.

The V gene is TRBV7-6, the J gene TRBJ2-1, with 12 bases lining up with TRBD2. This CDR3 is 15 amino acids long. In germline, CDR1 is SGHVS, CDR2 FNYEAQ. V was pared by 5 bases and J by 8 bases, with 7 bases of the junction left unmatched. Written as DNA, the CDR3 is TGTGCCAGCAGCCAAGGACTAGCGGGACTCTATGAGCAGTTCTTC. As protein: CASSQGLAGLYEQFF.

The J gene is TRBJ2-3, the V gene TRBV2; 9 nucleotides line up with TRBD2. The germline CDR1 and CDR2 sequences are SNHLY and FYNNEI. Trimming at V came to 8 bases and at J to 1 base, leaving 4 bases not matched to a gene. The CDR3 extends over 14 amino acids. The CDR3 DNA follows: TGTGCCAGCTCTAGCGGGACACGCACAGATACGCAGTATTTT. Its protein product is CASSSGTRTDTQYF.

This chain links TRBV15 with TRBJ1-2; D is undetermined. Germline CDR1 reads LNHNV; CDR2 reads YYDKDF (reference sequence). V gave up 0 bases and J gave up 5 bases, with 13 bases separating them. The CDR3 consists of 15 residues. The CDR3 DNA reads TGTGCCACCAGCAGAGACGAGGTCGAGGAATATGGCTACACCTTC. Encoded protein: CATSRDEVEEYGYTF.